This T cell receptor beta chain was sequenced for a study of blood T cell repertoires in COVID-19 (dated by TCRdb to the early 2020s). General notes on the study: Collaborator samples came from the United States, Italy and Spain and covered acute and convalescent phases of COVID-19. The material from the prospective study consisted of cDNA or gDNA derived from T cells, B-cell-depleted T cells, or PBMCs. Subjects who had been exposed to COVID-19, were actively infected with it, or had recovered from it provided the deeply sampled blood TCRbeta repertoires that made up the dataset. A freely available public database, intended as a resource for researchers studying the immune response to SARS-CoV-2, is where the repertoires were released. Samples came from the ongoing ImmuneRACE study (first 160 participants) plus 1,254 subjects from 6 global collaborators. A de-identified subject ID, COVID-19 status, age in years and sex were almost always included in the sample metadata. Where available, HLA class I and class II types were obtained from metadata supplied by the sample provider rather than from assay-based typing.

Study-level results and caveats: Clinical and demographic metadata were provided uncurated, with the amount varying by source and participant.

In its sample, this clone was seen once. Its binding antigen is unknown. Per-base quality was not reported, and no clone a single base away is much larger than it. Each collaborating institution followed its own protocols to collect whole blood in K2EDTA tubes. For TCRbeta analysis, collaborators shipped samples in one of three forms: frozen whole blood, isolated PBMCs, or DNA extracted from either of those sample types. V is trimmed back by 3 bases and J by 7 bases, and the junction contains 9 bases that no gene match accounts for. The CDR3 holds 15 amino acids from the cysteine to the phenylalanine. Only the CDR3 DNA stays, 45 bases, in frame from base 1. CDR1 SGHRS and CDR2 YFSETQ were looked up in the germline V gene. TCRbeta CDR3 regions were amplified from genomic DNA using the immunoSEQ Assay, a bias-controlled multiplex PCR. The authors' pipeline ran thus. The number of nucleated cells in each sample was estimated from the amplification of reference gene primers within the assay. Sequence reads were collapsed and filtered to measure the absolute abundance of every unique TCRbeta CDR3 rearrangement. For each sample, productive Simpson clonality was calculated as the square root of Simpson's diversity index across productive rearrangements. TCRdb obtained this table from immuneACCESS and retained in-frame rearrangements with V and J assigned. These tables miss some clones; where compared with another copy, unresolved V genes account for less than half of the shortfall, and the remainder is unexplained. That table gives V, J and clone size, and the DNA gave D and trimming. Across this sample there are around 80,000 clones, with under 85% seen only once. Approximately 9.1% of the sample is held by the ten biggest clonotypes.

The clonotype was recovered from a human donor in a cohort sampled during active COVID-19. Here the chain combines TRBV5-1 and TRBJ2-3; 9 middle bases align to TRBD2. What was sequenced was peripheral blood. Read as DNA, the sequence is TGCGCCAGCAGCTCGTCAGGGACTAGCAGGCATACGCAGTATTTT. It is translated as CASSSSGTSRHTQYF.